A single sample gave rise to the 29 T cell receptor beta chains below, sequenced in a study of blood T cell repertoires in COVID-19. Repertoires were generated with immunoSEQ multiplex PCR, while TCRdb's copy carries only in-frame clones and drops some. The table lists about 220,000 clones, about 80% of them singletons. Specimen: peripheral blood. Source of these receptors: a woman aged 40 to 55 with active or convalescent COVID-19.

The rearrangement uses TRBV24-1 and TRBJ2-5, with D possibly being TRBD2 (5 bases). Germline V lookup: CDR1 KGHDR, CDR2 SFDVKD. Trimming took 3 bases from V and 2 from J, leaving 18 bases between them. The CDR3 sequence is 17 residues long. The CDR3 sequence: CATSDPLPGIQQETQYF. CDR3 nucleotides: TGTGCCACCAGTGATCCTCTGCCGGGGATCCAACAAGAGACCCAGTACTTC.

This clone has a single count. The gene calls are TRBV6-5 and TRBJ1-3; D is perhaps TRBD1 (5 bases). Trimming stripped 6 bases from V and 0 bases from J, with 12 bases between. This CDR3 comprises 15 residues. Germline lookup yields CDR1 MNHEY and CDR2 SVGAGI. CDR3 amino acids: CASRTGVLSGNTIYF. The CDR3 nucleotides are TGTGCCAGCAGGACGGGGGTCCTCTCTGGAAACACCATATATTTT.

The chain carries TRBV3-1 (or the pseudogene TRBV3-2) and TRBJ2-1; D possibly corresponds to TRBD2 (6 bases). The V gene lost 5 bases and the J gene lost 3 bases, with 11 bases spanning the gap. The CDR3 runs to 14 residues. Per germline, CDR1 LGHDT and CDR2 YNNKEL (reference sequence). The DNA of the CDR3 is TGTGCCAGCAGCGAAACTAGCCTCTACAATGAGCAGTTCTTC. Protein product: CASSETSLYNEQFF.

The table lists this clone with a count of one. V is TRBV4-1 and J is TRBJ2-5, with 9 bases that match TRBD2. The V and J ends lost 1 base and 5 bases, in that order; junction bases with no gene match: 17. There are 19 residues in the CDR3. Germline assignment: CDR1 MGHRA and CDR2 YSYEKL. CDR3: CASSQVVIAGAPGRETQYF. The CDR3 DNA reads as TGCGCCAGCAGCCAAGTTGTAATAGCGGGGGCTCCCGGCCGTGAGACCCAGTACTTC.

The chain is built from TRBV5-6 and TRBJ1-6; tentative D call: TRBD1 (6 bases). The germline V and J ends were trimmed by 4 bases and 8 bases, with 13 bases remaining between them. Germline V lookup: CDR1 SGHDT, CDR2 YYEEEE. The CDR3 consists of 14 residues. The CDR3 sequence: CASSTWGGDSPLHF. CDR3 sequence (DNA): TGTGCCAGCAGCACCTGGGGGGGCGATTCACCCCTCCACTTT.

The genes are TRBV25-1 and TRBJ1-2; 10 bases match TRBD1. CDR1 MGHDK and CDR2 SYGVNS come from the germline V gene. The CDR3 length is 15 residues. V lost 6 bases and J lost 4; bases outside the gene matches: 8. The CDR3: CASSSSGTGVYGYTF. DNA for the CDR3: TGTGCCAGCAGCTCTTCCGGGACAGGGGTCTATGGCTACACCTTC.

The J gene is TRBJ1-1, the V gene TRBV19, with D uncertain. V lost 3 bases to trimming and J lost 0 bases, with 11 bases between them. The V gene's germline CDR1 is LNHDA and CDR2 SQIVND (reference sequence). The CDR3 extends over 15 amino acids. The CDR3 sequence: CASSIPGEMNTEAFF. The CDR3 DNA follows: TGTGCCAGTAGTATCCCTGGAGAAATGAACACTGAAGCTTTCTTT.

This chain links TRBV7-3 with TRBJ2-2, with TRBD2 identical over 11 bases. CDR1 SGHTA and CDR2 FQGTGA come from the germline V gene. With 1 base clipped from V and 0 bases from J, the junction kept 4 bases outside the gene matches. The CDR3 is made up of 18 amino acids. Here the CDR3 reads CASSLMASGGSNTGELFF. The CDR3 region has the DNA TGTGCCAGCAGCTTAATGGCTAGCGGGGGGTCGAACACCGGGGAGCTGTTTTTT.

The V call is TRBV25-1, the J call TRBJ2-2; 11 nucleotides align to TRBD2. Germline assignment: CDR1 MGHDK and CDR2 SYGVNS. The CDR3 runs 17 residues. The trim removed 3 bases at V and 3 bases at J, leaving 6 bases unmatched. The DNA of the CDR3 is TGTGCCAGCAGTGACACCGGGACTAGCGGATACACCGGGGAGCTGTTTTTT. Translating gives CASSDTGTSGYTGELFF. The whole variable domain, filled in from reference TRBV25-1 and TRBJ2-2, reads EADIYQTPRYLVIGTGKKITLECSQTMGHDKMYWYQQDPGMELHLIHYSYGVNSTEKGDLSSESTVSRIRTEHFPLTLESARPSHTSQYLCASSDTGTSGYTGELFFGEGSRLTVL.

The chain links TRBV24-1 to TRBJ2-1; 16 positions agree with TRBD2. There are 17 residues in the CDR3. In germline, CDR1 is KGHDR, CDR2 SFDVKD. Trimming cost V 9 bases and J 2 bases; bases outside gene matches: 6. CDR3 amino acids: CATSGTSGGATYNEQFF. CDR3 DNA sequence: TGTGCCACCTCCGGGACTAGCGGGGGGGCTACCTACAATGAGCAGTTCTTC.

This clone was seen only a few times. The CDR3 DNA follows: TGTGCCAGCAGCTGGGGACAGGGGCTGGATGAAAAACTGTTTTTT. It specifies CASSWGQGLDEKLFF. The V call is TRBV3-1 (or the pseudogene TRBV3-2), the J call TRBJ1-4, with 10 nucleotides matching TRBD1. Germline V lookup: CDR1 LGHDT, CDR2 YNNKEL (reference sequence). The CDR3 loop spans 15 amino acids. V gave up 5 bases and J gave up 6 bases; unmatched junction bases: 6.

This rearrangement joins TRBV29-1 to TRBJ2-5; maybe TRBD2 (6 bases). Germline CDR1 SQVTM, CDR2 ANQGSEA. The CDR3 length is 14 residues. V was clipped by 7 bases and J by 1 base, with 16 bases between them. The CDR3: CSGSGGTFQETQYF. Written as DNA, the CDR3 is TGCAGCGGATCGGGTGGGACTTTCCAAGAGACCCAGTACTTC.

The chain has TRBV11-2 and TRBJ2-7; 11 nucleotides agree with TRBD2. Germline CDR1 SGHAT, CDR2 FQNNGV. This CDR3 has 16 amino acids. V trimming: 0 bases; J trimming: 3 bases; junction bases outside the gene matches: 4. Written as DNA, the CDR3 is TGTGCCAGCAGCTTAGAGCTCCTAGCGGGGGGCTACGAGCAGTACTTC. It yields the protein CASSLELLAGGYEQYF.

The CDR3 here is CASSPTLTGGEGYTF. The DNA of the CDR3 is TGTGCCAGCAGCCCCACCCTGACAGGGGGAGAGGGCTACACCTTC. This chain connects TRBV9 to TRBJ1-2, with 9 bases lining up with TRBD1. Germline V gene lookup returns CDR1 SGDLS and CDR2 YYNGEE. The CDR3 sequence is 15 residues long. With 4 bases clipped from V and 8 bases from J, the junction kept 12 bases outside the gene matches.

V is TRBV30 and J is TRBJ2-5, with D possibly TRBD1 on 5 matching bases. The CDR3 sequence is 14 residues long. Germline V gene sequence: CDR1 GTSNPN, CDR2 SVGIG (reference sequence). Deletions cut 2 bases from V and 2 bases from J, with 12 bases between. This CDR3 is CAWSRRQQQETQYF. In nucleotides, the CDR3 is TGTGCCTGGAGTAGGCGACAGCAACAAGAGACCCAGTACTTC.

J is TRBJ2-7 and V is TRBV2; D not resolved. Germline loops: CDR1 SNHLY, CDR2 FYNNEI. With 6 bases removed from V and 3 bases from J, the gap between germline ends came to 9 bases. CDR3 length equals 12 residues. The CDR3 spells CASRARNYEQYF. CDR3 DNA sequence: TGTGCCAGCAGGGCCAGAAACTACGAGCAGTACTTC.

The CDR3 sequence is CASSGGTGGNEQYF. DNA of the CDR3: TGCGCCAGCAGTGGCGGGACAGGGGGCAACGAGCAGTACTTC. The rearrangement joins TRBV10-1 to TRBJ2-7; 12 bases fit TRBD1. CDR1 is WNHNN, CDR2 SYGVQD, per germline (reference sequence). This CDR3 spans 14 amino acids. V shed 4 bases, J shed 5 bases, and the junction held 3 bases outside the gene matches.

This chain links TRBV6-5 with TRBJ2-5; 8 bases are a match to TRBD1. The CDR3 contains 15 residues. V lost 5 bases and J lost 5; bases outside the gene matches: 10. Germline V gene data show CDR1 as MNHEY and CDR2 as SVGAGI. The CDR3 coding sequence is TGTGCCAGCAGTCAGCCAGGGGGCCTAACGGAGACCCAGTACTTC. Its translation is CASSQPGGLTETQYF.

This clone was recorded a few times. The chain combines TRBV12-5 with TRBJ1-4; D ambiguous. The germline V and J ends were trimmed by 3 bases and 0 bases, with 17 bases remaining between them. This CDR3 has 18 residues. Germline V gives CDR1 LGHNT, CDR2 FRNRAP. The CDR3 region has the DNA TGTGCTAGTGGTTTCTATCTTGGCAGCGGGGCAACTAATGAAAAACTGTTTTTT. Residues: CASGFYLGSGATNEKLFF.

The chain employs TRBV11-3 and TRBJ2-7; 7 nucleotides align to TRBD1. This CDR3 is built from 15 residues. J was trimmed by 6 bases and V by 6 bases; bases with no gene match: 14. CDR1 SGHNT and CDR2 YENEEA come from the germline V gene. The CDR3 spells CASSLSRDRASEQYF. CDR3 sequence (DNA): TGTGCCAGCAGTCTCAGCCGAGACAGGGCTTCCGAGCAGTACTTC.

DNA of the CDR3: TGTGCCAGTAGTAATCGGGACAGGGGCCGGGGAGACTATGGCTACACCTTC. It codes for CASSNRDRGRGDYGYTF. The rearrangement joins TRBV19 to TRBJ1-2, with 10 nucleotides matching TRBD1. The CDR3 consists of 17 residues. The V and J ends lost 4 bases and 3 bases, in that order; junction bases with no gene match: 11. Germline V CDR1 and CDR2: LNHDA, SQIVND (reference sequence).

This clone was observed a single time. The rearrangement uses TRBV6-5 and TRBJ2-7; 10 positions agree with TRBD2. With 7 bases clipped from V and 4 bases from J, the junction kept 10 bases outside the gene matches. This CDR3 has 15 amino acids. Germline V gene data show CDR1 as MNHEY and CDR2 as SVGAGI. The CDR3 here is CASTSLGLAAYEQYF. The CDR3, as DNA: TGTGCCAGCACCTCCCTCGGACTAGCGGCTTACGAGCAGTACTTC.

A few counts support this clone. The rearrangement joins TRBV28 to TRBJ1-6, with TRBD1 matching over 8 bases. The CDR3 sequence is 13 residues long. Per the germline V gene, CDR1 is MDHEN and CDR2 is SYDVKM. V shed 7 bases, J shed 8 bases, and the junction held 4 bases outside the gene matches. CDR3 residues: CASTRTGYSPLHF. In DNA form, the CDR3 reads TGTGCCAGCACCCGGACAGGGTATTCACCCCTCCACTTT. Looking up the rest from reference TRBV28 and TRBJ1-6 gives the full variable domain: DVKVTQSSRYLVKRTGEKVFLECVQDMDHENMFWYRQDPGLGLRLIYFSYDVKMKEKGDIPEGYSVSREKKERFSLILESASTNQTSMYLCASTRTGYSPLHFGNGTRLTVT.

This sequence joins TRBV28 and TRBJ1-5; 7 bases are shared with TRBD1. The V segment lost 8 bases and the J segment 5 bases; nucleotides outside the gene matches: 3. The CDR3 is 12 residues long. Germline CDR1 MDHEN, CDR2 SYDVKM. The CDR3 nucleotides read TGTGCCAGCTCAACAGGGGATCAGCCCCAGCATTTT. Residues: CASSTGDQPQHF.

The V call is TRBV30, the J call TRBJ2-4; the match to TRBD2 covers 7 bases. The V gene end was trimmed by 1 base and the J gene end by 5 bases; junction bases not matched to a gene: 11. The CDR3 is made up of 16 amino acids. Looked up from germline, CDR1 is GTSNPN and CDR2 is SVGIG (reference sequence). For the CDR3, the DNA is TGTGCCTGGAGTGGCTATGGGGGAGGGTTGGAAAACATTCAGTACTTC. It is translated as CAWSGYGGGLENIQYF.

The rearrangement joins TRBV28 to TRBJ1-2, with 7 positions matching TRBD1. After removal of 5 bases from V and 4 bases from J, the junction contained 7 bases not matched to a gene. Looked up from germline, CDR1 is MDHEN and CDR2 is SYDVKM. The CDR3 extends over 14 amino acids. CDR3 in amino acids: CASSRGGAGYGYTF. DNA of the CDR3: TGTGCCAGCAGTCGAGGGGGCGCAGGCTATGGCTACACCTTC.

This clone was seen more than once but under ten times. This CDR3 is also generated by other DNA sequences in the sample. This chain links TRBV3-1 (or the pseudogene TRBV3-2) with TRBJ1-1; D may be TRBD1 (5 bases). The CDR3 totals 14 residues. The V gene's germline CDR1 is LGHDT and CDR2 YNNKEL (reference sequence). V was pared by 3 bases and J by 2 bases, with 10 bases between. The CDR3 protein is CASSHWGGNTEAFF. Written as DNA, the CDR3 is TGTGCCAGCAGCCATTGGGGGGGAAACACTGAAGCTTTCTTT.

This rearrangement joins TRBV6-6 to TRBJ2-3, with TRBD2 matching 9 bases. The CDR3 is 14 residues long. V gave up 10 bases and J gave up 2 bases; unmatched junction bases: 7. Germline values: CDR1 MNHNY, CDR2 SVGAGI (reference sequence). CDR3 loop: CANAGGDDTDTQYF. CDR3 nucleotide sequence: TGTGCCAACGCGGGGGGGGACGACACAGATACGCAGTATTTT.

This clone occurred a few times. An end of the junction differs from the germline gene, which may be a read error. The chain combines TRBV7-2 with TRBJ2-7; D is unclear. The CDR3 length is 13 residues. Germline V lookup: CDR1 SGHTA, CDR2 FQGNSA. CDR3 residues: CASSLVSISERYF. CDR3 in DNA: TGTGCCAGCAGCTTAGTATCCATATCCGAGCGGTACTTC.